The rows below give T cell receptor beta chains drawn from one sample of a study of T cell responses to AZD1222 COVID-19 vaccine. The data were produced by immunoSEQ multiplex PCR, yet TCRdb's version contains in-frame clones alone and is incomplete. This table holds more than 85,000 clones, 70% to 90% found once. The sequenced sample was peripheral blood, obtained on day 0 of AZD1222 vaccination. The receptors stem from an adult in good health. Each CDR3 is given without its conserved first and last residue.

TRBV12-3/TRBV12-4	TRBJ1-2	ASSLTGDGYT
TRBV28	TRBJ2-7	ASSFPLGGGRYEQY
TRBV5-4	TRBJ1-2	ASSLAGQAGYGYT
TRBV5-1	TRBJ2-7	ASSREGRTGDSYEQY
TRBV7-6	TRBJ2-7	ASSPRTGTIPYEQY
TRBV2	TRBJ1-2	ASSLTGGDYGYT
TRBV29-1	TRBJ1-1	SVEPGHPNTEAF
TRBV5-4	TRBJ2-3	ASFTGTGSTDTQY
TRBV27	TRBJ2-7	ASSSNAGSEQY
TRBV7-2	TRBJ1-3	ASSLVSGDGSGNTIY
TRBV19	TRBJ2-7	ASSIGGDYYEQY
TRBV28	TRBJ1-5	ASRPPSNQPQH
TRBV28	TRBJ2-1	ASAVRGGYNEQF
TRBV2	TRBJ2-3	ASNALVSTDTQY